The T cell receptor beta chain described here comes from a study of cytomegalovirus exposure and HLA in healthy donors. Overall study context: Out of approximately 400 genotyped donors, about 80% belonged to the Caucasian-associated ancestry cluster. Findings and limits, study-wide: As a later analysis revealed, the rate of TCR association differed by HLA locus, with DRB1 most and HLA-C fewest.

On this clone: Its antigen is unidentified.

Germline trimming cut 2 bases from V and 4 bases from J; bases unmatched to any gene: 12. The germline V gene encodes CDR1 SEHNR and CDR2 FQNEAQ (reference sequence). This CDR3 is built from 17 residues. The PCR contained 60 Vbeta and 13 Jbeta primers. TCRdb keeps only in-frame clones here, not all; method: immunoSEQ multiplex PCR. This table holds approximately 200,000 clones, 82% found once. Sequenced input: PBMCs. V gene TRBV7-9 combines with J gene TRBJ2-7; 9 bases map to TRBD1. The clonotype originates from a boy aged 2-9 years in good health and CMV-seronegative. The CDR3 nucleotides are TGTGCCAGCAGCTTATCGACCCGGGGACAGGGAGTATACGAGCAGTACTTC. This translates into CASSLSTRGQGVYEQYF.